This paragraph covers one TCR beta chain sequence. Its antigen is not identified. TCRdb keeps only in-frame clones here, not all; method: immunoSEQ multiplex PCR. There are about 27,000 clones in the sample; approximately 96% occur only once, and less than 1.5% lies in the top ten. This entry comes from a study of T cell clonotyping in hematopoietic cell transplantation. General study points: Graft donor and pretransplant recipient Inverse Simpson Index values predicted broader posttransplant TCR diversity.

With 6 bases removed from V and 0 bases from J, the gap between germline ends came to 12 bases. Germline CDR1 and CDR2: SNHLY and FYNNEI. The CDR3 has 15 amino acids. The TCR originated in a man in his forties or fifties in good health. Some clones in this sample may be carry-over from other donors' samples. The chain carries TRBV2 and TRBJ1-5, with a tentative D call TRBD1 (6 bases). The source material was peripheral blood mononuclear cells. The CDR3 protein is CASRRQGNSNQPQHF. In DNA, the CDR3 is TGTGCCAGCAGGAGGCAGGGGAATAGCAATCAGCCCCAGCATTTT.